This T cell receptor (beta chain) was retrieved from a study of identical twins. This clonotype was found a few times. Its antigen is currently unknown. Findings of the study overall: Compared with unrelated sharing, twin-shared out-of-frame alpha sequences had more low-probability sequences. The presence of invariant MAIT and iNKT cells could partly confound analyses of zero-insertion sequences.

The authors used template switching to add a universal primer site and gave cDNA unique molecular identifiers. TCRdb re-called the 5' RACE reads through MiXCR, storing one row per CDR3 protein. This table holds around 670,000 distinct CDR3 sequences, roughly 6% found once. Trimming left V 3 bases short and J 9 bases short, with 6 bases between. The CDR3 sequence is 11 residues long. V gene TRBV12-3 or TRBV12-4 combines with J gene TRBJ1-5; D gene unclear. This clonotype was obtained from a man younger than 30 in good health. Sequencing used naive T cells sorted from blood. CDR3 DNA: TGTGCCAGCAGTTTGACGGGGCCCCAGCATTTT. Its protein is CASSLTGPQHF.